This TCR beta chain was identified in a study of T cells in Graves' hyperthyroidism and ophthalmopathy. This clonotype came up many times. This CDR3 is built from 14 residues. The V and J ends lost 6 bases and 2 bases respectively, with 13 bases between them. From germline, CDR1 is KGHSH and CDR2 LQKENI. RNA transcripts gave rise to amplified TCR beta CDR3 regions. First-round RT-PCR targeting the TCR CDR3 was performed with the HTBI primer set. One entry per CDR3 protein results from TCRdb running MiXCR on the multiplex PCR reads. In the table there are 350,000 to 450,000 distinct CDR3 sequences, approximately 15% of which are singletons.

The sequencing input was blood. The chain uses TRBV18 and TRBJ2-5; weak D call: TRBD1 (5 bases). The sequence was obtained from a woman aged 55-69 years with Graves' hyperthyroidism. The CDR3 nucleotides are TGTGCCAGCTCGTTACAGGAGCGACAAGAGACCCAGTACTTC. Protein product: CASSLQERQETQYF.